A single sample gave rise to the 8 T cell receptor beta chains below, sequenced in a study of beta chain features in type 1 diabetes. Expressed TCRB transcripts were sequenced because the isolated RNA had all been reverse transcribed beforehand. Some clones are missing from TCRdb's copy, which holds only in-frame ones; the method was immunoSEQ multiplex PCR. The sample lists around 200,000 clones; about 13% were seen once. Sequencing was carried out using central memory CD4+ T cells from blood. The receptors were sampled from a woman aged 18-29 years in good health.

This clone has more than one count but fewer than ten. This chain connects TRBV6-5 to TRBJ1-1; TRBD1 is a possible D gene (5 bases). The CDR3 is made up of 10 amino acids. From germline, CDR1 is MNHEY and CDR2 SVGAGI. V was shortened by 9 bases and J by 4 bases, with 6 bases between the two germline ends. CDR3 protein: CASRGTEAFF. The DNA of the CDR3 is TGTGCCAGTAGGGGCACTGAAGCTTTCTTT.

In its sample, this clone was seen a few times. This chain links TRBV7-8 with TRBJ2-1, with D uncertain. The germline V and J ends were trimmed by 3 bases and 3 bases, with 12 bases remaining between them. From germline, CDR1 is SGHVS and CDR2 FQNEAQ. The CDR3 is made up of 15 amino acids. The DNA of the CDR3 is TGTGCCAGCAGCTTTCGACAAAAGAGCTACAATGAGCAGTTCTTC. Its translation: CASSFRQKSYNEQFF.

This clone appeared a few times. The chain combines TRBV7-9 with TRBJ2-5; 7 bases fit TRBD1. This CDR3 region has 16 residues. The germline V gene has CDR1 SEHNR and CDR2 FQNEAQ (reference sequence). Germline trimming cut 5 bases from V and 1 base from J; bases unmatched to any gene: 10. This CDR3 is CASSGKGDSLQETQYF. In DNA, the CDR3 is TGTGCCAGCAGCGGAAAAGGGGACAGTCTCCAAGAGACCCAGTACTTC.

The chain links TRBV4-3 to TRBJ2-1; TRBD2 matches at 8 bases. This CDR3 comprises 16 residues. With V trimmed by 2 bases and J by 7 bases, 10 bases remained unmatched. CDR1 is LGHNA and CDR2 is YSLEER in the germline V gene. CDR3 sequence (DNA): TGCGCCAGCAGCCAAAGGGAGCGGGAGTTAGGAAATGAGCAGTTCTTC. It translates to CASSQRERELGNEQFF.

The chain links TRBV5-6 to TRBJ2-7, with D possibly being TRBD2 (6 bases). This CDR3 contains 14 residues. The V end was cut by 2 bases, the J end by 6 bases, with 15 bases between. Germline CDR1 reads SGHDT; CDR2 reads YYEEEE. CDR3 sequence: CASSFGGSKGEQYF. CDR3 nucleotides: TGTGCCAGCAGCTTCGGGGGAAGTAAGGGCGAGCAGTACTTC.

This clone was seen a handful of times. The rearrangement uses TRBV21-1 and TRBJ1-1. TRBV21-1 is reported as a pseudogene. The CDR3 sequence is 13 residues long. CDR3 bases: TGTGCCAGCAGCAAACTGAGGGACACTGAAGCTTTCTTT. It is translated as CASSKLRDTEAFF.

This clone was recorded a few times. The chain employs TRBV21-1 and TRBJ2-5; the table's D call TRBD2 went unverified against the DNA. TRBV21-1 is tagged as a pseudogene. The CDR3 sequence is 13 residues long. The CDR3 region is CASSLSGVETQYF. CDR3 sequence (DNA): TGTGCCAGCAGCCTCTCGGGTGTGGAGACCCAGTACTTC.

The chain carries TRBV10-3 and TRBJ2-2; maybe TRBD1 (6 bases). The V gene lost 1 base and the J gene lost 3 bases, with 12 bases spanning the gap. Germline V lookup: CDR1 ENHRY, CDR2 SYGVKD. This CDR3 spans 16 amino acids. The CDR3 region has the DNA TGTGCCATCAGTGAGTGGGCCGAGGGGGACACCGGGGAGCTGTTTTTT. Residues: CAISEWAEGDTGELFF.